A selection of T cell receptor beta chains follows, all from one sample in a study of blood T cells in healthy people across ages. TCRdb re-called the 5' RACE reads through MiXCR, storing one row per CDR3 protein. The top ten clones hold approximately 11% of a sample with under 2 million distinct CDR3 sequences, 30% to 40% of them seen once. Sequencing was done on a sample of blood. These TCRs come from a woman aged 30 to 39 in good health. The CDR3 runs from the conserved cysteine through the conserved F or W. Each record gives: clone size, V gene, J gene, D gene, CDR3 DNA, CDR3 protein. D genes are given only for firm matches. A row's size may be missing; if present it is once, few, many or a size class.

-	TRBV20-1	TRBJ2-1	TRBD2	TGCAGTGCTCCACAGCGGACTAGCGGGTTCTACAATGAGCAGTTCTTC	CSAPQRTSGFYNEQFF
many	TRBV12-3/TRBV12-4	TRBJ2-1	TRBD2	TGTGCCAGCAGTCAGGTTAGCGGGGGAGGTGAGCAGTTCTTC	CASSQVSGGGEQFF
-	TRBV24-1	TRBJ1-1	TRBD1	TGTGCCACCACGACAGGGTTGGGTGAAGCTTTCTTT	CATTTGLGEAFF
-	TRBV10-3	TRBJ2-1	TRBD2	TGTGCCATCACGGAAGCTAGCGGGGCTGAGCAGTTCTTC	CAITEASGAEQFF
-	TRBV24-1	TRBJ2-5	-	TGTGCCACCAGTGATGGAGGGGCGGCCTTCCAAGAGACCCAGTACTTC	CATSDGGAAFQETQYF
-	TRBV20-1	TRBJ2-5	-	TGCTTTCAGGTGGAAGGAGAGACCCAGTACTTC	CFQVEGETQYF
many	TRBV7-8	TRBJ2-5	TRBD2	TGTGCCAGCAGCTGGGGAGCGGGGTACCAAGAGACCCAGTACTTC	CASSWGAGYQETQYF
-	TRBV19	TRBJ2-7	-	TGTGCCAGTAGTAGGGACCAGTCCTACGAGCAGTACTTC	CASSRDQSYEQYF
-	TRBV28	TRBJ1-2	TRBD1	TGTGCCAGCAGGTCCCCAGGGGGAGGCGGCTACACCTTC	CASRSPGGGGYTF
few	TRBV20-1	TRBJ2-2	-	TGCAGTGCTGGGCTAAACACCGGGGAGCTGTTTTTT	CSAGLNTGELFF
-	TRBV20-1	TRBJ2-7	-	TGCAGTGCTAAGCAAGGCGACAGTCATTACGAGCAGTACTTC	CSAKQGDSHYEQYF
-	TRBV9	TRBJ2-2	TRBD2	TGTGCCAGCAGCGCCGGACTAGCGGGGGGCGGGACCGGGGAGCTGTTTTTT	CASSAGLAGGGTGELFF
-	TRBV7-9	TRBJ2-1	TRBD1	TGTGCCAGCAGCATGGGACAGGGGGCGAAGCAGTTCTTC	CASSMGQGAKQFF
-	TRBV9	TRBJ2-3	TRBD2	TGTGCCAGCAGCGTAGAAGCGGGAAGCGCCACCACAGATACGCAGTATTTT	CASSVEAGSATTDTQYF
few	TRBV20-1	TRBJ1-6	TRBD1	TGCAGTGCTAGGGGCGAGACAGGGGGCGGTTATTCACCCCTCCACTTT	CSARGETGGGYSPLHF
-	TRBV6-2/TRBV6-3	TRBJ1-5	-	TGTGCCAGCAGTTACGGGCAGAATCGAAATCAGCCCCAGCATTTT	CASSYGQNRNQPQHF
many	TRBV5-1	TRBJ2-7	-	TGTGCCAGCAGCTTAACGACGGGGTCCTACGAGCAGTACTTC	CASSLTTGSYEQYF
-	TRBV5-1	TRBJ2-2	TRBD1	TGCGCCAGCAGCTCCGGACAGGGGGCGAACACCGGGGAGCTGTTTTTT	CASSSGQGANTGELFF
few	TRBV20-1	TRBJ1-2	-	TGCAGTGCTAGGCATAGAACCGACTATGGCTACACCTTC	CSARHRTDYGYTF
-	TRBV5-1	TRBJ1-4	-	TGCGCCAGCAGCTTGGTTTCCGGCAGGGATGGTGAAAAACTGTTTTTT	CASSLVSGRDGEKLFF
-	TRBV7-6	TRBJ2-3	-	TGTGCCAGCAGCCGAGACTCCGCCACGCAGTATTTT	CASSRDSATQYF
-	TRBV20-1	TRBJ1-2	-	TGCAGCGCCCACCGGTGGGATAGCGATGGCTACACCTTC	CSAHRWDSDGYTF
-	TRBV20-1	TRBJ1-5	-	TGCAGTGCTAGAATACCGGGGCGCGGGCAGCCCCAGCATTTT	CSARIPGRGQPQHF
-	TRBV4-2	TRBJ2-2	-	TGTGCCAGCAGCCAAGAAGTGAACACCGGGGAGCTGTTTTTT	CASSQEVNTGELFF
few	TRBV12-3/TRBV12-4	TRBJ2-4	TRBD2	TGTGCCAGCAGCCGAAGCGGGAGAATAAACATTCAGTACTTC	CASSRSGRINIQYF
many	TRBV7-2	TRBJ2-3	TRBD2	TGTGCCAGCAGCCCTTGGACTAGTAGGGCAGATACGCAGTATTTT	CASSPWTSRADTQYF
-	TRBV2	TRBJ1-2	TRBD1	TGTGCCAGCAGGGGCGACAGGGGAGGATATGGCTACACCTTC	CASRGDRGGYGYTF
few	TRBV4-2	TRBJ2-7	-	TGTGCCAGCAGCCAAGATCCCCAGCTATACGAGCAGTACTTC	CASSQDPQLYEQYF
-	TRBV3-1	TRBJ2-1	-	TGTGCCAGCAGCCAAGTGGGTGTCCACAATGAGCAGTTCTTC	CASSQVGVHNEQFF
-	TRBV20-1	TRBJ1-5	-	TGCAGTGCTGAGCAGGGGAGCAATCAGCCCCAGCATTTT	CSAEQGSNQPQHF
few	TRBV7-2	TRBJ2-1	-	TGTGCCAGCAGCTCCTACCCTCAGGGCGGGTCTCACAATGAGCAGTTCTTC	CASSSYPQGGSHNEQFF
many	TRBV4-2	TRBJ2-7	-	TGTGCCAGCAGCCAAGAAGAGGACTCACCCTACGAGCAGTACTTC	CASSQEEDSPYEQYF
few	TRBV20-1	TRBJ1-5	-	TGCAGTGCGGGACGGCTCAATCAGCCCCAGCATTTT	CSAGRLNQPQHF
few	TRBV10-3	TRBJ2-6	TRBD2	TGTGCCATCAGTGAGTCACTAGGACTAGCGGGAGCCCTTCCCTCTGGGGCCAACGTCCTGACTTTC	CAISESLGLAGALPSGANVLTF
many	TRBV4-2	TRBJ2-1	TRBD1	TGTGCCAGCAGCCAAGTGGCGGGACAGGGGGAACGCAATGAGCAGTTCTTC	CASSQVAGQGERNEQFF
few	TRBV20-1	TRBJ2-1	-	TGCAGTTCGAAGGCCGAGGGACAGCAGTTCTTC	CSSKAEGQQFF
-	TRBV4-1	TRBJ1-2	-	TGCGCCAGCAGCCAAGAAGGGGACACAGTCTATGGCTACACCTTC	CASSQEGDTVYGYTF
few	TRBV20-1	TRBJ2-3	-	TGCAGTGCTAGACGGTTACAGGCGGGCACAGATACGCAGTATTTT	CSARRLQAGTDTQYF
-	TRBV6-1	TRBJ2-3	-	TGTGCCAGCAGTGAATGGACAGACCCTTTGTATACGCAGTATTTT	CASSEWTDPLYTQYF
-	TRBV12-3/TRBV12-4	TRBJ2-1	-	TGTGCCAGCAGTTTAATTCCAAGGGGGTGGGACAATGAGCAGTTCTTC	CASSLIPRGWDNEQFF
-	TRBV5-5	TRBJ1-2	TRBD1	TGTGCCAGCAGCCGGGAGGACAGGGGGCGTCTTGGCTACACCTTC	CASSREDRGRLGYTF
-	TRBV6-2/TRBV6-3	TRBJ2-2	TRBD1	TGTGCCAGCAGTTACTTCAAATCCGGGACAGGGTTTTCCGGGGAGCTGTTTTTT	CASSYFKSGTGFSGELFF
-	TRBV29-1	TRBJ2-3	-	TGCAGCGTTGAAGTGGCGGGAATAGAAACAGATACGCAGTATTTT	CSVEVAGIETDTQYF
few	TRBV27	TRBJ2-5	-	TGTGCCAGCAGTTCACATAGGTCAGAAACGGGGGAGCAGTACTTC	CASSSHRSETGEQYF
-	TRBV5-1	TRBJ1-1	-	TGCGCCAGCAGATCAGGTGACATTGAGACTGAAGCTTTCTTT	CASRSGDIETEAFF
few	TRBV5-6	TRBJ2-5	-	TGTGCCAGCAGCTCGACACAGGGAGGAGAGGCCCAGTACTTC	CASSSTQGGEAQYF
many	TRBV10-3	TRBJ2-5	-	TGTGCCATCAGTGATGGGGAGACCCAGTACTTC	CAISDGETQYF
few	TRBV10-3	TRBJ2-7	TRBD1	TGTGCCATCAGTGGGGGGACAGGGGGCGAGCAGTACTTC	CAISGGTGGEQYF
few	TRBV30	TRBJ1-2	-	TGTGCCTGGAGTACGCTTGGGGGCTACACCTTC	CAWSTLGGYTF
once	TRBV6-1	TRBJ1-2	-	TGTGCCAGCATAATTGGGGCAGCCTATGGCTACACCTTC	CASIIGAAYGYTF
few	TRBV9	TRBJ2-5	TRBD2	TGTGCCAGCAGCTTTCTGGGACTAGCACAGGGAGTAGGAGAGACCCAGTACTTC	CASSFLGLAQGVGETQYF
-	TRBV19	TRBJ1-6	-	TGTGCCAGTAGTATGCTTAAGGCGGATTCACCCCTCCACTTT	CASSMLKADSPLHF
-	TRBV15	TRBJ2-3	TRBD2	TGTGCCACCAGCAAAAAGACTAGCGGGAGGACAGATACGCAGTATTTT	CATSKKTSGRTDTQYF
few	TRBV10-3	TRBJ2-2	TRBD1	TGTGCCATCAGTGAGTCCCTCGACAGGGCTACCGGGGAGCTGTTTTTT	CAISESLDRATGELFF
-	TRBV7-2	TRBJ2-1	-	TGTGCCAGCAGCCGAGATGCCCCTGAGCAGTTCTTC	CASSRDAPEQFF
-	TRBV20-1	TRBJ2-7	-	TGCAGTGCTAGAGAAGGCGTCGCCTACGAGCAGTACTTC	CSAREGVAYEQYF
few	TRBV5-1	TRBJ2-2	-	TGCGCCAGCAGCTTGGCTACTGAGCGACCCGGGGAGCTGTTTTTT	CASSLATERPGELFF
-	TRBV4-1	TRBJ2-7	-	TGCGCCAGCAGCCAAGTGGGGACTCACTACGAGCAGTACTTC	CASSQVGTHYEQYF
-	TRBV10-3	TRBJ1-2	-	TGTGCCATCAGTGAGGACGCTGGCTATGGCTACACCTTC	CAISEDAGYGYTF